The sequence of this TCR beta chain was determined in a study of blood T cell repertoires in COVID-19. Study information: COVID-19 samples, acute and convalescent, were from the United States, Italy and Spain. The cDNA or gDNA used as material had been derived from T cells, B-cell-depleted T cells, or PBMCs.

J was trimmed by 8 bases and V by 9 bases; bases with no gene match: 6. CDR1 and CDR2 (germline): LNHDA, SQIVND (reference sequence). This CDR3 is built from 11 residues. Profiled with immunoSEQ multiplex PCR; TCRdb holds only in-frame clones, not every one. The table includes some 250,000 clones, roughly 77% detected once. The V and J genes are TRBV19 and TRBJ1-2; 7 nucleotides line up with TRBD1. The material sequenced was peripheral blood. The sequence was obtained from an elderly woman with acute or convalescent COVID-19. CDR3 in amino acids: CASRGARGYTF. DNA of the CDR3: TGTGCCAGCAGGGGGGCCAGGGGCTACACCTTC.